The 22 T cell receptor beta chains below were found in one sample sequenced in a study of cytomegalovirus exposure and HLA in healthy donors. Use of 60 Vbeta and 13 Jbeta primers characterized the PCR. Assay used: immunoSEQ multiplex PCR; TCRdb lists only in-frame clones, some missing. Of over 250,000 clones in the sample, 80% to 90% were seen once. The sample consisted of PBMCs. The receptor source for this set is a man aged 35 to 55 in good health and CMV-seropositive.

CDR3 region: CASSESPQGETNYGYTF. The CDR3 DNA is TGCGCCAGCAGCGAAAGCCCACAGGGGGAAACTAACTATGGCTACACCTTC. The chain employs TRBV5-1 and TRBJ1-2, with 8 bases aligning to TRBD1. The CDR3 spans 17 residues. Trimming cost V 4 bases and J 0 bases; bases outside gene matches: 11. CDR1 is SGHRS, CDR2 YFSETQ, per germline.

This clone was counted a single time. The chain joins TRBV29-1 to TRBJ2-2; no clear D gene. The CDR3 is made up of 13 amino acids. Germline V gene data show CDR1 as SQVTM and CDR2 as ANQGSEA. Trimming removed 7 bases at V and 2 bases at J, with 11 bases between. The CDR3 nucleotides are TGCAGCGCTAACAGAAGAAACACCGGGGAGCTGTTTTTT. Encoded protein: CSANRRNTGELFF.

Notes on this clone: The same CDR3 also results from other DNA sequences found in this sample. This chain uses TRBV30 with TRBJ2-7; no clear D gene. Trimming cost V 0 bases and J 2 bases, with 5 bases left between them. The CDR3 sequence is 12 residues long. CDR1 is GTSNPN and CDR2 is SVGIG in the germline V gene (reference sequence). This CDR3 reads CAWSVGAYEQYF. The CDR3, as DNA: TGTGCCTGGAGTGTAGGAGCCTACGAGCAGTACTTC.

This rearrangement joins TRBV28 to TRBJ1-2, with unresolved D. The V gene lost 2 bases and the J gene lost 4 bases, with 8 bases spanning the gap. The germline gives CDR1 MDHEN, CDR2 SYDVKM. The length of the CDR3 is 13 residues. For the CDR3, the DNA is TGTGCCAGCAGTTTACTCGGGGTCTATGGCTACACCTTC. This codes for CASSLLGVYGYTF.

V usage is TRBV11-2 and J usage is TRBJ2-2; a possible D gene is TRBD2 (6 bases). The CDR3 runs to 16 residues. Trimming left V 3 bases short and J 1 base short, with 12 bases between. The germline V gene encodes CDR1 SGHAT and CDR2 FQNNGV. CDR3 region: CASSFRGGKNTGELFF. CDR3 nucleotide sequence: TGTGCCAGCAGCTTTAGGGGCGGGAAGAACACCGGGGAGCTGTTTTTT.

V is TRBV14 and J is TRBJ2-7; TRBD1 is a possible D gene (6 bases). V lost 4 bases, J lost 1 base, and 11 bases lay in between. Germline V gene data show CDR1 as SGHDN and CDR2 as FVKESK. The CDR3 loop spans 14 amino acids. The CDR3 coding sequence is TGTGCCAGCAGCCCGGACAGTGTATCCTACGAGCAGTACTTC. This sequence encodes CASSPDSVSYEQYF.

The chain is built from TRBV6-5 and TRBJ2-7; no firm D call. Germline loops: CDR1 MNHEY, CDR2 SVGAGI. Trimming left V 4 bases short and J 5 bases short, with 18 bases between. The CDR3 runs to 15 residues. The CDR3 loop is CASSSPRQVNDEQYF. As DNA, the CDR3 is TGTGCCAGCAGTTCCCCCCGGCAGGTGAACGACGAGCAGTACTTC.

CDR3 DNA: TGTGCCAGCAGCGAAGGACACGACGGGGAGACCCAGTACTTC. This codes for CASSEGHDGETQYF. The V gene is TRBV7-2, the J gene TRBJ2-5; tentative D call: TRBD1 (5 bases). V dropped 5 bases and J dropped 5 bases, with 15 bases sitting between them. CDR1 and CDR2 (germline): SGHTA, FQGNSA. The CDR3 spans 14 residues. The full variable domain, in which reference TRBV7-2 and TRBJ2-5 provide the parts outside the CDR3, is GAGVSQSPSNKVTEKGKDVELRCDPISGHTALYWYRQSLGQGLEFLIYFQGNSAPDKSGLPSDRFSAERTGGSVSTLTIQRTQQEDSAVYLCASSEGHDGETQYFGPGTRLLVL.

In regard to this clone: Additional DNA sequences in this sample encode the identical CDR3. The V call is TRBV18, the J call TRBJ2-3; D is undetermined. V was pared by 2 bases and J by 0 bases, with 3 bases between. Germline CDR1 is KGHSH and CDR2 is LQKENI. The CDR3 is 13 amino acids. CDR3 amino acids: CASSPSSTDTQYF. CDR3 nucleotide sequence: TGTGCCAGCTCACCATCTAGCACAGATACGCAGTATTTT.

The chain has TRBV6-6 and TRBJ2-5; TRBD2 might be the D (5 bases). Germline CDR1 and CDR2: MNHNY and SVGAGI (reference sequence). Trimming removed 6 bases from V and 9 bases from J, with 11 bases in between. The CDR3 consists of 11 residues. CDR3 coding DNA: TGTGCCAGCAGCCAGGACTCGGCCCAGTACTTC. The encoded protein is CASSQDSAQYF.

The chain carries TRBV4-1 and TRBJ2-2; TRBD1 matches at 7 bases. CDR3 length: 20 amino acids. Germline values: CDR1 MGHRA, CDR2 YSYEKL. J gave up 3 bases and V 0 bases, and 16 bases lay outside the gene matches. DNA for the CDR3: TGCGCCAGCAGCCAAGATCAGTGGGGCAGACAGGGCAAGGACACCGGGGAGCTGTTTTTT. Protein sequence: CASSQDQWGRQGKDTGELFF.

Only a few counts were recorded for this clone. The V gene is TRBV4-1, the J gene TRBJ2-5; unclear D gene. CDR1 is MGHRA, CDR2 YSYEKL, per germline. CDR3 length: 15 residues. The V and J ends lost 0 bases and 2 bases respectively, with 10 bases between them. The CDR3 DNA is TGCGCCAGCAGCCAAGATCTGGTCAGTCAAGAGACCCAGTACTTC. Its translation: CASSQDLVSQETQYF.

The DNA of the CDR3 is TGCAGCGTTGAAAAAGGGGACAGGGGCTACGAGCAGTACTTC. Protein sequence: CSVEKGDRGYEQYF. The rearrangement joins TRBV29-1 to TRBJ2-7; the match to TRBD1 covers 10 bases. This CDR3 is built from 14 residues. V lost 2 bases, J lost 3 bases, and 4 bases stayed unmatched. Germline CDR1 reads SQVTM; CDR2 reads ANQGSEA.

The chain uses TRBV15 and TRBJ2-3; D is possibly TRBD1 (5 bases). The V and J ends lost 2 bases and 2 bases respectively, with 14 bases between them. CDR3 length equals 16 residues. Germline values: CDR1 LNHNV, CDR2 YYDKDF (reference sequence). In DNA, the CDR3 is TGTGCCACCAGCAGACCTGACAGCAGGATCACAGATACGCAGTATTTT. As protein: CATSRPDSRITDTQYF. Looking up the rest from reference TRBV15 and TRBJ2-3 gives the full variable domain: DAMVIQNPRYQVTQFGKPVTLSCSQTLNHNVMYWYQQKSSQAPKLLFHYYDKDFNNEADTPDNFQSRRPNTSFCFLDIRSPGLGDTAMYLCATSRPDSRITDTQYFGPGTRLTVL.

This clone has more than one count but fewer than ten. The gene calls are TRBV27 and TRBJ1-1; D unresolved. The CDR3 has 13 residues. CDR1 is MNHEY and CDR2 is SMNVEV in the germline V gene (reference sequence). The ends were cut back, 5 bases at V and 3 bases at J, with 10 bases in the middle. CDR3 nucleotide sequence: TGTGCCAGCAGTCCTTTTGAGGACACTGAAGCTTTCTTT. This encodes CASSPFEDTEAFF.

This rearrangement joins TRBV4-3 to TRBJ2-3; D gene uncertain. V dropped 0 bases and J dropped 1 base, with 8 bases sitting between them. This CDR3 comprises 15 residues. CDR1 is LGHNA, CDR2 YSLEER, per germline. The CDR3 region has the DNA TGCGCCAGCAGCCAAGATAGGCAGGGCACAGATACGCAGTATTTT. It translates to CASSQDRQGTDTQYF.

V gene TRBV7-2 combines with J gene TRBJ2-7; 7 bases are shared with TRBD2. V dropped 6 bases and J dropped 4; count of bases not matched to a gene: 12. CDR1 and CDR2 from the germline V gene are SGHTA and FQGNSA. CDR3 length: 15 residues. The CDR3 is CASRGGYQTGYEQYF. CDR3 nucleotide sequence: TGTGCCAGCAGGGGGGGGTACCAGACGGGGTACGAGCAGTACTTC.

Turning to this clone: Distinct nucleotide sequences in the sample also encode this CDR3. The chain joins TRBV28 to TRBJ1-5, with unresolved D. V was clipped by 1 base and J by 0 bases, with 7 bases between them. The CDR3 is 15 amino acids. The germline gives CDR1 MDHEN, CDR2 SYDVKM. This chain's CDR3 is CASSLYSGSNQPQHF. The CDR3 nucleotides read TGTGCCAGCAGTTTATACAGTGGTAGCAATCAGCCCCAGCATTTT.

This rearrangement joins TRBV27 to TRBJ2-1; 7 bases fit TRBD1. With 2 bases clipped from V and 7 bases from J, the junction kept 17 bases outside the gene matches. Germline V lookup: CDR1 MNHEY, CDR2 SMNVEV (reference sequence). The CDR3 covers 18 residues. The CDR3 nucleotides are TGTGCCAGCAGTTTACCCGAAAGGGTGACAGGGATCGGGAATGAGCAGTTCTTC. This encodes CASSLPERVTGIGNEQFF.

The chain links TRBV18 to TRBJ2-7; D is uncertain. V gave up 4 bases and J gave up 7 bases, with 14 bases separating them. The CDR3 has 13 amino acids. Looked up from germline, CDR1 is KGHSH and CDR2 is LQKENI. The CDR3 bases are TGTGCCAGCTCACGGGCTTCCGCAGGAGAGCAGTACTTC. Protein product: CASSRASAGEQYF.

The V call is TRBV6-6, the J call TRBJ2-2; perhaps TRBD2 as D (5 bases). With 6 bases removed from V and 3 bases from J, the gap between germline ends came to 14 bases. CDR3 size: 15 residues. CDR1 is MNHNY, CDR2 SVGAGI, per germline (reference sequence). The CDR3 reads CASRTSGSDTGELFF. The CDR3 bases are TGTGCCAGCAGAACTAGTGGGAGTGACACCGGGGAGCTGTTTTTT.

This chain connects TRBV5-1 to TRBJ2-7, with D perhaps matching TRBD2 (5 bases). The CDR3 is 15 residues long. Between the trimmed V and J ends, which lost 2 bases and 1 base, there was a span of 13 bases. The V gene's germline CDR1 is SGHRS and CDR2 YFSETQ. The CDR3 nucleotides are TGCGCCAGCAGCTTTACAGCGGAGCTTTCCTACGAGCAGTACTTC. Protein product: CASSFTAELSYEQYF. The variable domain in full, with the rest retrieved from reference TRBV5-1 and TRBJ2-7, is KAGVTQTPRYLIKTRGQQVTLSCSPISGHRSVSWYQQTPGQGLQFLFEYFSETQRNKGNFPGRFSGRQFSNSRSEMNVSTLELGDSALYLCASSFTAELSYEQYFGPGTRLTVT.